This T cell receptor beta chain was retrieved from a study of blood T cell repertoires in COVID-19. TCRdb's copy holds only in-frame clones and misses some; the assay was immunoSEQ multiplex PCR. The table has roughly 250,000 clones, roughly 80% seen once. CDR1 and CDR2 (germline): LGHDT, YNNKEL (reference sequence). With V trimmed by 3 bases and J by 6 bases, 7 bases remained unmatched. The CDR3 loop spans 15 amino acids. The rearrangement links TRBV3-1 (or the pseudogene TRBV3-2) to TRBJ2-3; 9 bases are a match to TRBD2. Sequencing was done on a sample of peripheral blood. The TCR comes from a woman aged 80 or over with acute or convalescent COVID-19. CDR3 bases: TGTGCCAGCAGCCAGGGGACTAGCAGCAGTGATACGCAGTATTTT. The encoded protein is CASSQGTSSSDTQYF.